This entry lists 27 T cell receptor beta chains sequenced from one sample in a study of blood T cell repertoires in COVID-19. Data came from immunoSEQ multiplex PCR; TCRdb stores just in-frame clones and leaves some out. The table has around 330,000 clones, more than 70% seen once. Specimen: peripheral blood. All receptors derive from a woman under 40 with COVID-19, enrolled during active disease.

V gene TRBV28 combines with J gene TRBJ2-5, with D perhaps matching TRBD2 (8 bases). Trimming removed 6 bases at V and 5 bases at J, with 25 bases between. The CDR3 contains 17 residues. Germline values: CDR1 MDHEN, CDR2 SYDVKM. For the CDR3, the DNA is TGTGCCAGCAGCGGGGGGGTCTCGACAGGGTGGGAGGAGACCCAGTACTTC. Its translation: CASSGGVSTGWEETQYF.

This rearrangement joins TRBV13 to TRBJ2-3, with D tentatively TRBD2 (6 bases). This CDR3 spans 16 amino acids. In germline, CDR1 is PRHDT, CDR2 FYEKMQ (reference sequence). V was shortened by 5 bases and J by 3 bases, with 18 bases between the two germline ends. CDR3 nucleotides: TGTGCCAGCAGCATGACTAGTGCCCTTGGGACAGATACGCAGTATTTT. Protein sequence: CASSMTSALGTDTQYF.

The chain is built from TRBV2 and TRBJ2-1; TRBD2 aligns across 14 bases. CDR1 SNHLY and CDR2 FYNNEI come from the germline V gene. This CDR3 comprises 14 residues. V shed 6 bases, J shed 14 bases, and the junction held 9 bases outside the gene matches. The chain's CDR3 is CASRKLTSGGEEFF. The CDR3 coding sequence is TGTGCCAGCAGAAAATTGACTAGCGGGGGGGAGGAGTTCTTC.

The count of this clone is one. The chain combines TRBV24-1 with TRBJ2-3; 9 nucleotides align to TRBD1. This CDR3 contains 18 residues. J was trimmed by 0 bases and V by 3 bases; bases with no gene match: 9. Germline V gives CDR1 KGHDR, CDR2 SFDVKD. Here the CDR3 DNA reads TGTGCCACCAGTGATAGGACAGGGGTTGGGGCTAGCACAGATACGCAGTATTTT. Its protein is CATSDRTGVGASTDTQYF.

The rearrangement joins TRBV4-1 to TRBJ2-1; 12 bases match TRBD2. Unmatched junction bases numbered 5, after V lost 2 bases and J lost 12 bases. The CDR3 consists of 14 residues. Germline V gives CDR1 MGHRA, CDR2 YSYEKL. In DNA form, the CDR3 reads TGCGCCAGCAGCCAATTACTAGCGGGGGGTAGGCAGTTCTTC. Its translation: CASSQLLAGGRQFF.

J is TRBJ2-5 and V is TRBV7-9, with a weak D call TRBD1 (6 bases). From germline, CDR1 is SEHNR and CDR2 FQNEAQ (reference sequence). The V and J ends lost 5 bases and 1 base respectively, with 11 bases between them. The CDR3 runs to 14 residues. DNA for the CDR3: TGTGCCAGCAGCCCTAACAGGGCCCAAGAGACCCAGTACTTC. Its protein is CASSPNRAQETQYF.

This clone was observed a single time. J is TRBJ1-2 and V is TRBV4-1; D remains ambiguous. CDR1 and CDR2 from the germline V gene are MGHRA and YSYEKL. V dropped 1 base and J dropped 3 bases, with 9 bases sitting between them. The CDR3 covers 14 residues. Here the CDR3 DNA reads TGCGCCAGCAGCCAAGCGGAGGGTTACTATGGCTACACCTTC. This sequence encodes CASSQAEGYYGYTF.

The rearrangement uses TRBV3-1 (or the pseudogene TRBV3-2) and TRBJ2-7, with D possibly being TRBD1 (5 bases). The CDR3 contains 13 residues. Trimming took off 4 bases at V and 4 bases at J, with 11 bases between the two ends. CDR1 LGHDT and CDR2 YNNKEL come from the germline V gene (reference sequence). The CDR3 loop reads CASSLMQGYEQYV. The CDR3 nucleotides are TGTGCCAGCAGCCTAATGCAGGGATACGAGCAGTACGTC.

This chain connects TRBV7-3 to TRBJ1-1, with 7 positions matching TRBD1. V was pared by 6 bases and J by 5 bases, with 6 bases of the junction left unmatched. Germline CDR1 SGHTA, CDR2 FQGTGA. CDR3 length equals 13 residues. Written as DNA, the CDR3 is TGTGCCAGCAGGTCGACAGGGTGGACTGAAGCTTTCTTT. Amino acid sequence: CASRSTGWTEAFF. The full variable domain, completed using reference TRBV7-3 and TRBJ1-1, is GAGVSQTPSNKVTEKGKYVELRCDPISGHTALYWYRQSLGQGPEFLIYFQGTGAADDSGLPNDRFFAVRPEGSVSTLKIQRTERGDSAVYLCASRSTGWTEAFFGQGTRLTVV.

The rearrangement links TRBV6-5 to TRBJ1-1; unclear D gene. Germline values: CDR1 MNHEY, CDR2 SVGAGI. Trimming left V 6 bases short and J 5 bases short, with 13 bases between. The CDR3 is 13 residues long. DNA of the CDR3: TGTGCCAGCAGCCGTTCTAGGACTACTGAAGCTTTCTTT. It yields the protein CASSRSRTTEAFF.

This clone was recorded only once. CDR3: CATSRGFRTEAFF. The CDR3 region has the DNA TGTGCCACAAGCAGGGGTTTTCGAACTGAAGCTTTCTTT. The chain employs TRBV6-5 and TRBJ1-1, with a possible D match to TRBD1 (6 bases). The CDR3 contains 13 residues. Trimming cost V 10 bases and J 5 bases, with 17 bases left between them. Germline V gene lookup returns CDR1 MNHEY and CDR2 SVGAGI.

The chain recombines TRBV6-5 with TRBJ1-6, with TRBD1 as a possible D gene (6 bases). V lost 4 bases to trimming and J lost 8 bases, with 12 bases between them. CDR3 length: 14 residues. Germline V CDR1 and CDR2: MNHEY, SVGAGI. CDR3 sequence: CASSSNRAYSPLHF. Written as DNA, the CDR3 is TGTGCCAGCAGTTCGAACAGGGCTTATTCACCCCTCCACTTT.

The chain recombines TRBV19 with TRBJ2-3; D is possibly TRBD1 (5 bases). Germline lookup yields CDR1 LNHDA and CDR2 SQIVND (reference sequence). The CDR3 is made up of 14 amino acids. The germline V and J ends were trimmed by 4 bases and 8 bases, with 16 bases remaining between them. Written as DNA, the CDR3 is TGTGCCAGTAGTACACTTGGGGCGCAGGGTACGCAGTATTTT. Encoded protein: CASSTLGAQGTQYF. The variable domain in full, with the rest retrieved from reference TRBV19 and TRBJ2-3, is DGGITQSPKYLFRKEGQNVTLSCEQNLNHDAMYWYRQDPGQGLRLIYYSQIVNDFQKGDIAEGYSVSREKKESFPLTVTSAQKNPTAFYLCASSTLGAQGTQYFGPGTRLTVL.

The table lists this clone with a count of one. CDR3 sequence reads: CASSLANGLQGAFF. The DNA for the CDR3 is TGCGCCAGCAGCTTGGCCAATGGTTTGCAGGGAGCTTTCTTT. This chain connects TRBV5-1 to TRBJ1-1; tentatively, D is TRBD1 (5 bases). The CDR3 is 14 amino acids. Trimming shortened V by 0 bases and J by 10 bases, and 16 bases separated the two germline ends. Germline loops: CDR1 SGHRS, CDR2 YFSETQ. Filled out from reference TRBV5-1 and TRBJ1-1, the complete variable domain reads KAGVTQTPRYLIKTRGQQVTLSCSPISGHRSVSWYQQTPGQGLQFLFEYFSETQRNKGNFPGRFSGRQFSNSRSEMNVSTLELGDSALYLCASSLANGLQGAFFGQGTRLTVV.

The sample holds one count of this clone. The chain couples TRBV7-8 to TRBJ2-5; 7 positions match TRBD1. This CDR3 spans 13 amino acids. Germline-derived CDR1 and CDR2 are SGHVS and FQNEAQ. V shed 5 bases and J 3 bases; nucleotides not matched to a gene: 3. CDR3 bases: TGTGCCAGCAGCCCGACAGGGAAAGAGACCCAGTACTTC. Translation gives CASSPTGKETQYF.

This chain joins TRBV3-1 (or the pseudogene TRBV3-2) and TRBJ1-2; 8 bases line up with TRBD1. CDR1 is LGHDT and CDR2 is YNNKEL in the germline V gene (reference sequence). The CDR3 extends over 13 amino acids. Trimming removed 2 bases from V and 7 bases from J; junction bases left unmatched: 3. CDR3 loop: CASSQQGASGYTF. CDR3 coding DNA: TGTGCCAGCAGCCAACAGGGGGCCAGTGGCTACACCTTC.

This clone was observed a handful of times. V usage is TRBV2 and J usage is TRBJ1-5; 7 positions agree with TRBD1. Germline V gives CDR1 SNHLY, CDR2 FYNNEI. The V gene end was trimmed by 8 bases and the J gene end by 10 bases; junction bases not matched to a gene: 8. The CDR3 consists of 12 residues. For the CDR3, the DNA is TGTGCCAGCGGGACAGCCGAAGGACCCCAGCATTTT. This codes for CASGTAEGPQHF.

V gene TRBV2 combines with J gene TRBJ1-5, with TRBD1 matching over 10 bases. The CDR3 runs to 16 residues. CDR1 and CDR2 (germline): SNHLY, FYNNEI. After removal of 2 bases from V and 0 bases from J, the junction contained 1 base not matched to a gene. CDR3 coding DNA: TGTGCCAGCAGTGAAAGGACAGGGGGTAGCAATCAGCCCCAGCATTTT. This gives the protein CASSERTGGSNQPQHF.

The gene calls are TRBV28 and TRBJ2-2; perhaps TRBD1 as D (6 bases). CDR1 and CDR2 from the germline V gene are MDHEN and SYDVKM. V was clipped by 6 bases and J by 5 bases, with 19 bases between them. The CDR3 consists of 16 residues. As DNA, the CDR3 is TGTGCCAGCAGACCTTCTCCCAGGGGCGGGACCGGGGAGCTGTTTTTT. Encoded protein: CASRPSPRGGTGELFF. The whole variable domain, remainder taken from reference TRBV28 and TRBJ2-2, is DVKVTQSSRYLVKRTGEKVFLECVQDMDHENMFWYRQDPGLGLRLIYFSYDVKMKEKGDIPEGYSVSREKKERFSLILESASTNQTSMYLCASRPSPRGGTGELFFGEGSRLTVL.

CDR3 residues: CASSLFLLAGGTDTQYF. The CDR3, as DNA: TGTGCCAGCAGTTTATTTTTACTAGCGGGGGGGACAGATACGCAGTATTTT. This rearrangement joins TRBV28 to TRBJ2-3; 13 nucleotides match TRBD2. From germline, CDR1 is MDHEN and CDR2 SYDVKM. Unmatched junction bases numbered 4, after V lost 1 base and J lost 3 bases. The CDR3 covers 17 residues.

The chain links TRBV5-6 to TRBJ1-2; no reliable D call. Germline V gives CDR1 SGHDT, CDR2 YYEEEE. This CDR3 is built from 16 residues. V lost 3 bases and J 6 bases, leaving 21 bases between the germline ends. CDR3 in DNA: TGTGCCAGCAGCTCCCCCCGCGGTTTATTCCGAGATGGCTACACCTTC. Its protein is CASSSPRGLFRDGYTF.

The chain links TRBV6-4 to TRBJ2-3, with D maybe TRBD2 (5 bases). Germline lookup yields CDR1 MRHNA and CDR2 SNTAGT. There are 16 residues in the CDR3. V was shortened by 2 bases and J by 1 base, with 13 bases between the two germline ends. The DNA for the CDR3 is TGTGCCAGCAGTGACCAGGACTTTTCCGGCACAGATACGCAGTATTTT. The encoded protein is CASSDQDFSGTDTQYF.

The chain combines TRBV6-2 or TRBV6-3 with TRBJ2-5; D might be TRBD2 (5 bases). The germline V gene encodes CDR1 MNHEY and CDR2 SVGEGT. CDR3 length: 15 amino acids. V lost 6 bases and J 1 base, leaving 15 bases between the germline ends. Here the CDR3 DNA reads TGTGCCAGCAGACCTCCCGGGCGGGCCCAAGAGACCCAGTACTTC. As protein: CASRPPGRAQETQYF.

The J gene is TRBJ2-1, the V gene TRBV12-3 or TRBV12-4; 7 bases map to TRBD1. With 7 bases clipped from V and 6 bases from J, the junction kept 6 bases outside the gene matches. This CDR3 spans 13 amino acids. Here the CDR3 reads CASNWDRGNEQFF. The CDR3 nucleotides read TGTGCCAGCAACTGGGACAGAGGCAATGAGCAGTTCTTC.

This clone showed up just once. This chain uses TRBV3-1 (or the pseudogene TRBV3-2) with TRBJ2-1; 14 bases are shared with TRBD2. This CDR3 comprises 19 residues. Germline V gene sequence: CDR1 LGHDT, CDR2 YNNKEL (reference sequence). The V segment lost 3 bases and the J segment 0 bases; nucleotides outside the gene matches: 7. In DNA form, the CDR3 reads TGTGCCAGCAGCCAGCTGGGACTAGCGGGGGTTAGCTCCTACAATGAGCAGTTCTTC. The encoded protein is CASSQLGLAGVSSYNEQFF.

The chain carries TRBV19 and TRBJ1-1; the D is unclear. Germline CDR1 LNHDA, CDR2 SQIVND (reference sequence). This CDR3 region has 13 residues. The V gene lost 1 base and the J gene lost 4 bases, with 7 bases spanning the gap. The CDR3 DNA reads TGTGCCAGTAGTATAGGCAGGATCACTGAAGCTTTCTTT. It is translated as CASSIGRITEAFF.

This chain joins TRBV9 and TRBJ1-1; D may be TRBD1 (5 bases). Germline loops: CDR1 SGDLS, CDR2 YYNGEE. The V gene lost 4 bases and the J gene lost 5 bases, with 12 bases spanning the gap. This CDR3 comprises 13 residues. This CDR3 reads CASSQGRGTEAFF. CDR3 nucleotides: TGTGCCAGCAGCCAGGGAAGGGGAACTGAAGCTTTCTTT.